Below, 27 T cell receptor beta chains from the same sample are listed, as sequenced in a study of Ad26.COV2.S vaccination and SARS-CoV-2 variants. Treatment meaning: around 19 received Ad26.COV2.S at low or high dose, single or two shots; a few received placebo; per-sample allocation not given. Sample collection was performed on day 63 after the first vaccine or placebo injection. Sequenced by immunoSEQ multiplex PCR; TCRdb stores in-frame clones only, minus some. Seen here are about 680,000 clones, roughly 90% observed once, and the top ten hold approximately 1.5%. Sequenced here: peripheral blood, sampled in a trial of Ad26.COV2.S vaccine versus placebo. The source is a person between 18 and 60 years old who received the Ad26.COV2.S COVID-19 vaccine or a placebo.

The chain uses TRBV30 and TRBJ1-5, with 7 bases fitting TRBD1. The junction had 3 bases not matched to a gene; V was cut back by 2 bases and J by 2 bases. CDR1 GTSNPN and CDR2 SVGIG come from the germline V gene (reference sequence). This CDR3 is built from 14 residues. The CDR3 sequence is CAWSKDRGNQPQHF. CDR3 nucleotide sequence: TGTGCCTGGAGTAAAGACAGGGGCAATCAGCCCCAGCATTTT.

The genes are TRBV5-4 and TRBJ1-3, with TRBD1 as a possible D gene (5 bases). The germline V and J ends were trimmed by 5 bases and 3 bases, with 18 bases remaining between them. CDR3 size: 16 residues. From germline, CDR1 is SGHNT and CDR2 YYREEE (reference sequence). CDR3 sequence reads: CASSDSVGALGNTIYF. The DNA of the CDR3 is TGTGCCAGCAGTGATTCAGTAGGGGCGCTTGGAAACACCATATATTTT.

V usage is TRBV5-1 and J usage is TRBJ2-7; D is ambiguous. The germline V gene encodes CDR1 SGHRS and CDR2 YFSETQ. The CDR3 runs 16 residues. Trimming took off 0 bases at V and 4 bases at J, with 17 bases between the two ends. The CDR3 DNA is TGCGCCAGCAGCTTGGCCGAGTCAGGTTGGGCGTACGAGCAGTACTTC. Translating it yields CASSLAESGWAYEQYF. Full variable domain (missing parts from reference TRBV5-1 and TRBJ2-7): KAGVTQTPRYLIKTRGQQVTLSCSPISGHRSVSWYQQTPGQGLQFLFEYFSETQRNKGNFPGRFSGRQFSNSRSEMNVSTLELGDSALYLCASSLAESGWAYEQYFGPGTRLTVT.

The sample holds one count of this clone. J is TRBJ1-6 and V is TRBV5-6, with D possibly being TRBD1 (6 bases). The CDR3 consists of 14 residues. The V end lost 4 bases, the J end lost 5 bases, and 10 bases lay between the germline ends. CDR1 and CDR2 (germline): SGHDT, YYEEEE. The CDR3 here is CASSPGQHNSPLHF. CDR3 DNA: TGTGCCAGCAGCCCCGGACAGCATAATTCACCCCTCCACTTT.

The chain uses TRBV6-5 and TRBJ2-1, with D hard to call. Germline V gene lookup returns CDR1 MNHEY and CDR2 SVGAGI. V lost 6 bases and J 8 bases, leaving 8 bases between the germline ends. The CDR3 is made up of 11 amino acids. The CDR3 protein is CASSRMDEQFF. The CDR3 DNA sequence: TGTGCCAGCAGCAGGATGGATGAGCAGTTCTTC.

A few counts support this clone. V usage is TRBV11-2 and J usage is TRBJ1-4, with TRBD1 matching over 8 bases. The germline CDR1 and CDR2 sequences are SGHAT and FQNNGV. The CDR3 covers 14 residues. The V segment lost 3 bases and the J segment 6 bases; nucleotides outside the gene matches: 3. The CDR3 DNA is TGTGCCAGCAGCTTGCAGGGGGCCTATGAAAAACTGTTTTTT. The encoded protein is CASSLQGAYEKLFF.

The V call is TRBV2, the J call TRBJ2-1; weak D call: TRBD1 (6 bases). The CDR3 is 15 amino acids. Germline assignment: CDR1 SNHLY and CDR2 FYNNEI. V was pared by 0 bases and J by 5 bases, with 11 bases between. CDR3 in amino acids: CASSEALQGNNEQFF. The CDR3 DNA reads as TGTGCCAGCAGTGAAGCGCTACAGGGAAACAATGAGCAGTTCTTC. The variable domain in full, with the rest retrieved from reference TRBV2 and TRBJ2-1, is EPEVTQTPSHQVTQMGQEVILRCVPISNHLYFYWYRQILGQKVEFLVSFYNNEISEKSEIFDDQFSVERPDGSNFTLKIRSTKLEDSAMYFCASSEALQGNNEQFFGPGTRLTVL.

The CDR3 DNA follows: TGTGCCAGCAGCTCCCTCCTAGCGGGAGGCTTCCACGAGCAGTACTTC. Protein sequence: CASSSLLAGGFHEQYF. This chain joins TRBV7-9 and TRBJ2-7; 11 bases are shared with TRBD2. Looked up from germline, CDR1 is SEHNR and CDR2 is FQNEAQ (reference sequence). The V segment lost 4 bases and the J segment 5 bases; nucleotides outside the gene matches: 10. The length of the CDR3 is 16 residues.

This chain uses TRBV6-5 with TRBJ1-1; D unclear. The germline gives CDR1 MNHEY, CDR2 SVGAGI. CDR3 size: 16 residues. Trimming cost V 1 base and J 0 bases, with 12 bases left between them. The CDR3 bases are TGTGCCAGCAGTTACTGGGCAGGCCGAATGAACACTGAAGCTTTCTTT. It translates to CASSYWAGRMNTEAFF.

The rearrangement links TRBV7-2 to TRBJ2-2; perhaps TRBD2 as D (6 bases). There are 16 residues in the CDR3. Germline V gene sequence: CDR1 SGHTA, CDR2 FQGNSA. The V and J ends lost 5 bases and 6 bases respectively, with 19 bases between them. As DNA, the CDR3 is TGTGCCAGCAGCAATCGTCAGGGACTTGGGGCCGGGGAGCTGTTTTTT. It is translated as CASSNRQGLGAGELFF. The whole variable domain, filled in from reference TRBV7-2 and TRBJ2-2, reads GAGVSQSPSNKVTEKGKDVELRCDPISGHTALYWYRQSLGQGLEFLIYFQGNSAPDKSGLPSDRFSAERTGGSVSTLTIQRTQQEDSAVYLCASSNRQGLGAGELFFGEGSRLTVL.

The genes are TRBV4-3 and TRBJ2-1; a possible D gene is TRBD1 (6 bases). Trimming took 1 base from V and 11 from J, leaving 12 bases between them. CDR3 length equals 13 residues. CDR1 is LGHNA, CDR2 YSLEER, per germline. CDR3 nucleotides: TGCGCCAGCAGCCAAGTAGCGAGGGGGAAGCAGTTCTTC. Translating it yields CASSQVARGKQFF.

This clone has a single count. The gene calls are TRBV19 and TRBJ1-1; D gene uncertain. Trimming removed 9 bases from V and 6 bases from J, with 17 bases in between. This CDR3 spans 13 amino acids. The V gene's germline CDR1 is LNHDA and CDR2 SQIVND (reference sequence). In nucleotides, the CDR3 is TGTGCCAGCAAGGTCAGTAGTGGCGCTGAAGCTTTCTTT. Translating it yields CASKVSSGAEAFF.

Points on this clone: The same CDR3 also results from other DNA sequences found in this sample. This rearrangement joins TRBV19 to TRBJ1-1; D gene ambiguous. V gave up 3 bases and J gave up 1 base, with 3 bases separating them. The CDR3 spans 12 residues. The germline V gene encodes CDR1 LNHDA and CDR2 SQIVND (reference sequence). This chain's CDR3 is CASSIGNTEAFF. DNA of the CDR3: TGTGCCAGTAGTATTGGGAACACTGAAGCTTTCTTT.

The CDR3 spells CAWSGGGSDSPLHF. Written as DNA, the CDR3 is TGTGCCTGGAGCGGTGGAGGGTCGGATTCACCCCTCCACTTT. The chain is built from TRBV30 and TRBJ1-6; D unresolved. This CDR3 contains 14 residues. The V and J ends lost 3 bases and 8 bases respectively, with 14 bases between them. Per the germline V gene, CDR1 is GTSNPN and CDR2 is SVGIG (reference sequence).

The chain has TRBV24-1 and TRBJ2-1; D is perhaps TRBD2 (5 bases). V lost 5 bases and J lost 2, with 12 bases in between. CDR1 is KGHDR and CDR2 is SFDVKD in the germline V gene. The CDR3 extends over 15 amino acids. The CDR3 nucleotides are TGTGCCACCAGTGGAGGGCCAGGCGCCTACAATGAGCAGTTCTTC. Its protein is CATSGGPGAYNEQFF.

This clone was observed a few times. The V and J genes are TRBV4-2 and TRBJ1-2; D gene uncertain. V was shortened by 2 bases and J by 10 bases, with 20 bases between the two germline ends. Germline V gene data show CDR1 as LGHNA and CDR2 as YNFKEQ. The CDR3 has 15 amino acids. CDR3 nucleotide sequence: TGTGCCAGCAGCCAAATGCACCGGGCCCTACACCTCTACACCTTC. It specifies CASSQMHRALHLYTF.

The chain couples TRBV30 to TRBJ2-3, with 8 bases aligning to TRBD2. J gave up 4 bases and V 8 bases, and 11 bases lay outside the gene matches. CDR1 and CDR2 (germline): GTSNPN, SVGIG (reference sequence). The CDR3 spans 14 residues. CDR3 loop: CARSGGGSADTQYF. CDR3 DNA: TGTGCCCGCTCGGGGGGGGGCTCGGCAGATACGCAGTATTTT.

The chain combines TRBV5-4 with TRBJ1-2; TRBD1 aligns across 8 bases. The CDR3 totals 14 residues. Germline V gives CDR1 SGHNT, CDR2 YYREEE (reference sequence). V shed 3 bases and J 5 bases; nucleotides not matched to a gene: 6. Written as DNA, the CDR3 is TGTGCCAGCAGCTCTAAGACAGGGGTTTATGGCTACACCTTC. It translates to CASSSKTGVYGYTF.

This clone was seen once. The CDR3 protein is CASSFGGLGNTIYF. The CDR3 region has the DNA TGTGCCAGCAGCTTCGGGGGGCTGGGGAACACCATATATTTT. The chain employs TRBV7-2 and TRBJ1-3; D might be TRBD1 (6 bases). V lost 3 bases to trimming and J lost 7 bases, with 13 bases between them. The CDR3 loop spans 14 amino acids. Germline CDR1 and CDR2: SGHTA and FQGNSA. The entire variable domain, with the rest obtained from reference TRBV7-2 and TRBJ1-3, is as follows: GAGVSQSPSNKVTEKGKDVELRCDPISGHTALYWYRQSLGQGLEFLIYFQGNSAPDKSGLPSDRFSAERTGGSVSTLTIQRTQQEDSAVYLCASSFGGLGNTIYFGEGSWLTVV.

This clone was picked up a small number of times. The chain uses TRBV6-5 and TRBJ2-2; D not certain. The CDR3 runs 13 residues. Germline V gene data show CDR1 as MNHEY and CDR2 as SVGAGI. The ends were cut back, 2 bases at V and 7 bases at J, with 8 bases in the middle. CDR3 in amino acids: CASSYRASGELFF. Here the CDR3 DNA reads TGTGCCAGCAGTTACAGGGCTAGCGGGGAGCTGTTTTTT.

The genes are TRBV19 and TRBJ1-3; D gene uncertain. The CDR3 contains 14 residues. Per germline, CDR1 LNHDA and CDR2 SQIVND (reference sequence). V was cut by 5 bases and J by 2 bases, with 10 bases left in between. CDR3 DNA sequence: TGTGCCAGTAGTCCCCCTGAGGCTGGAAACACCATATATTTT. Encoded protein: CASSPPEAGNTIYF.

The J gene is TRBJ1-2, the V gene TRBV24-1, with 12 bases aligning to TRBD1. Germline V CDR1 and CDR2: KGHDR, SFDVKD. The V and J ends lost 4 bases and 6 bases, in that order; junction bases with no gene match: 8. The CDR3 covers 16 residues. Written as DNA, the CDR3 is TGTGCCACCAGTGACCCCGGGACAGGGGGCCAGGATGGCTACACCTTC. Translated, it gives CATSDPGTGGQDGYTF.

CDR3 nucleotides: TGCGCCAGCAGCCCCGGGACTAGCACCTACGAGCAGTACTTC. Translated, it gives CASSPGTSTYEQYF. This chain links TRBV5-1 with TRBJ2-7; 9 bases map to TRBD2. J lost 2 bases, V lost 4 bases, and 4 bases had no gene match. Germline lookup yields CDR1 SGHRS and CDR2 YFSETQ. The CDR3 has 14 residues.

The rearrangement joins TRBV6-5 to TRBJ2-5; TRBD1 agrees at 9 bases. There are 14 residues in the CDR3. Germline values: CDR1 MNHEY, CDR2 SVGAGI. The ends lost 5 bases at V and 5 bases at J; junction bases unmatched: 6. The CDR3 region has the DNA TGTGCCAGCAGTATTAACAGGGGGCAGGAGACCCAGTACTTC. This sequence encodes CASSINRGQETQYF.

This rearrangement joins TRBV7-9 to TRBJ1-1; D ambiguous. Looked up from germline, CDR1 is SEHNR and CDR2 is FQNEAQ (reference sequence). This CDR3 comprises 14 residues. V was trimmed by 3 bases and J by 1 base, leaving 9 bases between them. Here the CDR3 reads CASSFTVENTEAFF. The CDR3 DNA reads TGTGCCAGCAGCTTTACGGTGGAGAACACTGAAGCTTTCTTT.

This clone was observed once. The genes are TRBV2 and TRBJ2-1, with 7 positions matching TRBD2. Unmatched junction bases numbered 2, after V lost 6 bases and J lost 6 bases. CDR3 length equals 12 residues. The V gene's germline CDR1 is SNHLY and CDR2 FYNNEI. CDR3 residues: CASRRESNEQFF. The DNA of the CDR3 is TGTGCCAGCAGGCGGGAGAGCAATGAGCAGTTCTTC.

The V call is TRBV9, the J call TRBJ1-5, with TRBD1 matching 8 bases. V dropped 0 bases and J dropped 3; count of bases not matched to a gene: 5. This CDR3 spans 16 amino acids. Germline V gene lookup returns CDR1 SGDLS and CDR2 YYNGEE. CDR3 loop: CASSVGPGGVNQPQHF. The DNA of the CDR3 is TGTGCCAGCAGCGTAGGGCCAGGGGGCGTCAATCAGCCCCAGCATTTT.